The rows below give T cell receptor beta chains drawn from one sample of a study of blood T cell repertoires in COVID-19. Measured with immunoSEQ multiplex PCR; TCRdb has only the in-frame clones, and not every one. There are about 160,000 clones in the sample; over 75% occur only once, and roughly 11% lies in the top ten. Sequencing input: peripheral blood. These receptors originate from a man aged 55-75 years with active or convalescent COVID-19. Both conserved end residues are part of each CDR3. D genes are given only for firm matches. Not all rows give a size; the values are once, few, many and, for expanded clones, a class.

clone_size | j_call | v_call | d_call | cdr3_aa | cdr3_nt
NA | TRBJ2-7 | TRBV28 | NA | CASSLLGGQQPTYEQYF | TGTGCCAGCAGTTTGCTGGGGGGTCAGCAGCCTACCTACGAGCAGTACTTC
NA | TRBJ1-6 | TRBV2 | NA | CASSVSGKGKNSPLHF | TGTGCCAGCAGTGTATCAGGGAAGGGAAAGAATTCACCCCTCCACTTT
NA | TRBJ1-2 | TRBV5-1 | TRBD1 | CASSLMTGGSYGYTF | TGCGCCAGCAGCCTGATGACAGGGGGGTCGTATGGCTACACCTTC
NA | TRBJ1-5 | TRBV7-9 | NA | CASSSLHEPGQPQHF | TGTGCCAGCAGCTCACTACATGAACCTGGACAGCCCCAGCATTTT
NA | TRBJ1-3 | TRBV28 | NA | CASSSAGSGNTIYF | TGTGCCAGCAGCTCCGCGGGGTCTGGAAACACCATATATTTT
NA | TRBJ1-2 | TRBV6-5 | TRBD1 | CASSFDRAGGYTF | TGTGCCAGCAGCTTCGACAGGGCCGGTGGCTACACCTTC
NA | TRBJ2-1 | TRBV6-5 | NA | CASKGSGYNEQFF | TGTGCCAGCAAGGGAAGCGGCTACAATGAGCAGTTCTTC
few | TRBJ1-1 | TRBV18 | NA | CASSPAGNTEAFF | TGTGCCAGCTCACCAGCAGGGAACACTGAAGCTTTCTTT
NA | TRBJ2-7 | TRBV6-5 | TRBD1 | CASTDRGISYEQYF | TGTGCCAGTACGGACAGGGGAATCTCCTACGAGCAGTACTTC
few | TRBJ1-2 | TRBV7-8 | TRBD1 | CASSGTGKKNYGYTF | TGTGCCAGCAGCGGGACAGGGAAAAAGAACTATGGCTACACCTTC
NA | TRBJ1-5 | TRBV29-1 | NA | CSVAAGRDQPQHF | TGCAGCGTTGCGGCGGGGCGGGATCAGCCCCAGCATTTT
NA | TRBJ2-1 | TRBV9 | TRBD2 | CASSVDPSGVGEQFF | TGTGCCAGCAGCGTAGACCCTAGCGGGGTGGGGGAGCAGTTCTTC
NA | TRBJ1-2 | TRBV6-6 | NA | CASSYGGGNNYGYTF | TGTGCCAGCAGTTACGGGGGAGGGAACAACTATGGCTACACCTTC
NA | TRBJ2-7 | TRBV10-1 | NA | CASSERGYEQYF | TGCGCCAGCAGTGAGCGCGGCTACGAGCAGTACTTC
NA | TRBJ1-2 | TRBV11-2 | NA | CASSRIGDGYTF | TGTGCCAGCAGCCGTATAGGGGATGGCTACACCTTC
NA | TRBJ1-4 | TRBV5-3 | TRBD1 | CARSRGGRGRTNEKLFF | TGTGCCAGAAGCCGTGGAGGCAGGGGGAGAACTAATGAAAAACTGTTTTTT
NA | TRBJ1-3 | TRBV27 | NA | CASSLQGSGNTIYF | TGTGCCAGCAGTTTACAGGGTTCTGGAAACACCATATATTTT
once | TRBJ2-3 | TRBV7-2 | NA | CASSLDRSTDTQYF | TGTGCCAGCAGCTTAGACAGGAGCACAGATACGCAGTATTTT
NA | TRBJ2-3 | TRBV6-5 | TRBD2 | CASASGSSTDTQYF | TGTGCCAGCGCTAGCGGGAGCAGCACAGATACGCAGTATTTT
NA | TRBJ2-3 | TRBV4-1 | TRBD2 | CASSLGLVGTDTQYF | TGCGCCAGCAGCCTGGGACTAGTGGGCACAGATACGCAGTATTTT
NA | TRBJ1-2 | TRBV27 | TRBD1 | CASSYTGGQGRSNYGYTF | TGTGCCAGCAGCTACACCGGGGGACAGGGAAGGTCTAACTATGGCTACACCTTC
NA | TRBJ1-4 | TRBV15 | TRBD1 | CATSRETGVATNEKLFF | TGTGCCACCAGCAGGGAGACAGGGGTTGCGACTAATGAAAAACTGTTTTTT